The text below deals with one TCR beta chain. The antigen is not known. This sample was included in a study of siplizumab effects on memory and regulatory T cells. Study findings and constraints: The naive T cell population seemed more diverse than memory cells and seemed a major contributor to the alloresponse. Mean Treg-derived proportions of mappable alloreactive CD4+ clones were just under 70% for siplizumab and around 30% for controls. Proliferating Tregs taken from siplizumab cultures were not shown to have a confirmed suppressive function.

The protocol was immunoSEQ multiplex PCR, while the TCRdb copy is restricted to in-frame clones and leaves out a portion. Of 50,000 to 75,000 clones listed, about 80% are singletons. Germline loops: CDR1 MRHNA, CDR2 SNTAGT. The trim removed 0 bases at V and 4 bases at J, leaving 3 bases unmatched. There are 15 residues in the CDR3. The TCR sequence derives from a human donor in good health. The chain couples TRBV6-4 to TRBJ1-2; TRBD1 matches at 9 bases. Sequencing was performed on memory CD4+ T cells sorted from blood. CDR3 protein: CASSDSTGGGYGYTF. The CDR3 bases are TGTGCCAGCAGTGACTCGACAGGGGGGGGCTATGGCTACACCTTC.